This T cell receptor (beta chain) derives from a study of cytomegalovirus exposure and HLA in healthy donors. Primers included in the PCR were 60 Vbeta and 13 Jbeta primers. Generated by immunoSEQ multiplex PCR, the TCRdb table keeps only in-frame clones and is missing some. The sample holds more than 85,000 clones, less than 90% seen once. The V gene's germline CDR1 is SGHAT and CDR2 FQDESV (reference sequence). This CDR3 comprises 14 residues. V lost 5 bases, J lost 8 bases, and 8 bases stayed unmatched. This sequence joins TRBV11-1 and TRBJ1-4; TRBD1 matches 7 bases. This TCR derives from a man aged 40-50 years in good health and CMV-seronegative. The sequenced sample consisted of PBMCs. This CDR3 reads CASSAWTGGEKLFF. The CDR3 DNA sequence: TGTGCCAGCAGCGCCTGGACAGGCGGGGAAAAACTGTTTTTT.